The T cell receptor beta chain described here comes from a study of T cells in Graves' hyperthyroidism and ophthalmopathy. Any patient presenting with uncontrolled infection, other autoimmune disease, pregnancy or lactation was left out. The study based diagnoses on clinical symptoms, serum thyroxine and TRAb, thyroid ultrasound and orbital computed tomography. The source material, RNA transcripts, was used to amplify TCR beta CDR3 regions. First-round RT-PCR with HTBI primers amplified the TCR CDR3 region. TCRdb fed the multiplex PCR reads into MiXCR, producing one record per CDR3 protein. In the table there are approximately 600,000 distinct CDR3 sequences, 14% to 15% of which are singletons. CDR1 SQVTM and CDR2 ANQGSEA come from the germline V gene. The V end lost 4 bases, the J end lost 4 bases, and 7 bases lay between the germline ends. The CDR3 is 11 amino acids. There are many counts of this clonotype.

The clonotype originates from a woman in her 40s with Graves' ophthalmopathy. The sample taken for sequencing was blood. V and J are TRBV29-1 and TRBJ1-2; no clear D. The CDR3 coding sequence is TGCAGCGTTGTTACCGGCTATGGCTACACCTTC. This codes for CSVVTGYGYTF.